Reported below is one T cell receptor (beta chain). Trimming stripped 5 bases from V and 9 bases from J, with 19 bases between. Per germline, CDR1 MDHEN and CDR2 SYDVKM. The CDR3 has 14 residues. TCR beta sequencing covered blood CD8+ and CD4+ T cells. Reverse transcription of about 0.45 to 1 ug RNA was carried out with random hexamers. A single record per CDR3 protein comes from TCRdb applying MiXCR to the immunoSEQ multiplex PCR reads. The sample has some 180,000 distinct CDR3 sequences, less than 95% seen once. This sample was included in a study of CD8 T cells in Susac syndrome. The rearrangement uses TRBV28 and TRBJ1-2; D may be TRBD1 (6 bases). The receptor was isolated from a human donor in good health. The sequenced sample consisted of CD4+ T cells from PBMCs. Here the CDR3 DNA reads TGTGCCAGCAGTGCGTTACAGGGCACGACGAGCTACACCTTC. Encoded protein: CASSALQGTTSYTF.